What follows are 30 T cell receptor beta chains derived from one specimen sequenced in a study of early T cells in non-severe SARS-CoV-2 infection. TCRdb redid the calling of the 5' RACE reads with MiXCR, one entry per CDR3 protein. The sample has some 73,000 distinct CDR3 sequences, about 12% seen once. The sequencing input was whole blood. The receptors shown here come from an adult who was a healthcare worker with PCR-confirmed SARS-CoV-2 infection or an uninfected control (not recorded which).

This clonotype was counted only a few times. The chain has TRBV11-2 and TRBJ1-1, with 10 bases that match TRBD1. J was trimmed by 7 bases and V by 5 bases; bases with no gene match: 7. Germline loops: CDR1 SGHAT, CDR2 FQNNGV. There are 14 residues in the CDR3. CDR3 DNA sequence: TGTGCCAGCAGCCCATGGACAGGGGGGAATGAAGCTTTCTTT. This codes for CASSPWTGGNEAFF. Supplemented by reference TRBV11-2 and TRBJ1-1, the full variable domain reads EAGVAQSPRYKIIEKRQSVAFWCNPISGHATLYWYQQILGQGPKLLIQFQNNGVVDDSQLPKDRFSAERLKGVDSTLKIQPAKLEDSAVYLCASSPWTGGNEAFFGQGTRLTVV.

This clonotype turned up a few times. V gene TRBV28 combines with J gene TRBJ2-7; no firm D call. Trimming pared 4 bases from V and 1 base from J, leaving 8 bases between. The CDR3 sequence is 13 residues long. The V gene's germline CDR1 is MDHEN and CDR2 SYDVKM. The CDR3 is CASSSALSYEQYF. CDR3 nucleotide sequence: TGTGCCAGCAGTTCCGCCCTGTCCTACGAGCAGTACTTC.

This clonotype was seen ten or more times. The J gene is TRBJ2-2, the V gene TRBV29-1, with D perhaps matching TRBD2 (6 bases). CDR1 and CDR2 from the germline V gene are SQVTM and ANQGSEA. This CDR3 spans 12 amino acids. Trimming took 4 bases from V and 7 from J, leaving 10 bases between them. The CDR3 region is CSVGPSVGELFF. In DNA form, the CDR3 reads TGCAGCGTTGGCCCTAGCGTCGGGGAGCTGTTTTTT.

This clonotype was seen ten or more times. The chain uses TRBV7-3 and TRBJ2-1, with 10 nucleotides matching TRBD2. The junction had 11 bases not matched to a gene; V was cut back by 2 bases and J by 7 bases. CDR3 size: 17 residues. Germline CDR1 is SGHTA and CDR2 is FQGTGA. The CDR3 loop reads CASSLGGGAGGRNEQFF. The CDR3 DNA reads TGTGCCAGCAGCTTAGGTGGAGGAGCGGGAGGGAGGAATGAGCAGTTCTTC.

CDR3 region: CASVRLAGINEQFF. The CDR3 DNA sequence: TGTGCCAGCGTGCGGCTAGCGGGAATCAATGAGCAGTTCTTC. The rearrangement joins TRBV2 to TRBJ2-1; 9 bases map to TRBD2. CDR1 and CDR2 (germline): SNHLY, FYNNEI. Trimming removed 8 bases from V and 6 bases from J; junction bases left unmatched: 8. The CDR3 is 14 amino acids.

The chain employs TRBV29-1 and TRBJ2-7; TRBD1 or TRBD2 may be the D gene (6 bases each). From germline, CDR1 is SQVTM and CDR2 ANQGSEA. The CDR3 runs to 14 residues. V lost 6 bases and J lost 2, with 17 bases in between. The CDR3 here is CSVRGRGPPYEQYF. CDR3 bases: TGCAGCGTCCGAGGTCGGGGGCCTCCCTACGAGCAGTACTTC.

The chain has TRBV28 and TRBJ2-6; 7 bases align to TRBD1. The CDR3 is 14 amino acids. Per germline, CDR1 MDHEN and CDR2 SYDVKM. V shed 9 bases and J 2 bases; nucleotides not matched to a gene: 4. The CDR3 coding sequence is TGTGCCAGTACAGGGGCTCCTGGGGCCAACGTCCTGACTTTC. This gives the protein CASTGAPGANVLTF.

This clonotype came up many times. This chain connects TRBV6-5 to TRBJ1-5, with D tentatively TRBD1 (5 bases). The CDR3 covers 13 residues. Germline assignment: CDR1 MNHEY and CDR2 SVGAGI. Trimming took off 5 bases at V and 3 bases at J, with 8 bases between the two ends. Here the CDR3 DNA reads TGTGCCAGCAGTCAGGGCCCCAATCAGCCCCAGCATTTT. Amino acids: CASSQGPNQPQHF.

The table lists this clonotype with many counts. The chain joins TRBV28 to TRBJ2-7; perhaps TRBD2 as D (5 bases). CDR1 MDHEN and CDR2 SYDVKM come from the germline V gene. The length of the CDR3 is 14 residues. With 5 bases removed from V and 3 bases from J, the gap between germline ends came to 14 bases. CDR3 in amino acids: CASSPEGQIYEQYF. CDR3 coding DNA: TGTGCCAGCAGTCCCGAGGGCCAGATCTACGAGCAGTACTTC. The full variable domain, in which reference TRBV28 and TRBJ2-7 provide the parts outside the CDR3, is DVKVTQSSRYLVKRTGEKVFLECVQDMDHENMFWYRQDPGLGLRLIYFSYDVKMKEKGDIPEGYSVSREKKERFSLILESASTNQTSMYLCASSPEGQIYEQYFGPGTRLTVT.

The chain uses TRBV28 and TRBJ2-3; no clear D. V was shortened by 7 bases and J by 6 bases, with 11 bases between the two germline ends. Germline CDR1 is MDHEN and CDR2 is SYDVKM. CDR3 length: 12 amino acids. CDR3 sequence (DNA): TGTGCCAGCACCTCTCATAGGGATACGCAGTATTTT. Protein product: CASTSHRDTQYF.

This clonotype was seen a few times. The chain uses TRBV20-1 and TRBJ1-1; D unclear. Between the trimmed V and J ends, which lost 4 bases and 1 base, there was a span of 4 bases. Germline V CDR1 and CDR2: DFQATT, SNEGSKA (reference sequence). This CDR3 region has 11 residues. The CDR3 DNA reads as TGCAGTGCTAAAGAGAACACTGAAGCTTTCTTT. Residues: CSAKENTEAFF.

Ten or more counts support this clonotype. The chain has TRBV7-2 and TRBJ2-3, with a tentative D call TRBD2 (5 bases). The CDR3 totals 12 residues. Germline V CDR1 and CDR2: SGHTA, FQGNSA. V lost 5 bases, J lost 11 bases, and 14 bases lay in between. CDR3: CASSPAGREQYF. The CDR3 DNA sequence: TGTGCCAGCAGCCCGGCGGGCCGGGAGCAGTATTTT.

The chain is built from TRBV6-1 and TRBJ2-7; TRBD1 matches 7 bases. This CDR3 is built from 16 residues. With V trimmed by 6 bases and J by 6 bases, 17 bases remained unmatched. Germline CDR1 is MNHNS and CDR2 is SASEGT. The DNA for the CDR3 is TGTGCCAGCAGCCAACCAGGGAGAGGGGGCGGTGTCGAGCAGTACTTC. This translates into CASSQPGRGGGVEQYF.

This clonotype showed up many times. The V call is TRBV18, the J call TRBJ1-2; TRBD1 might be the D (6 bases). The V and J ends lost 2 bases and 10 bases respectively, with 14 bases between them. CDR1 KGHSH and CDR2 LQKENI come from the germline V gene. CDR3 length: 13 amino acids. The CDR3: CASSPSDRTVYTF. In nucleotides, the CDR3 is TGTGCCAGCTCACCAAGTGACAGGACGGTCTACACCTTC.

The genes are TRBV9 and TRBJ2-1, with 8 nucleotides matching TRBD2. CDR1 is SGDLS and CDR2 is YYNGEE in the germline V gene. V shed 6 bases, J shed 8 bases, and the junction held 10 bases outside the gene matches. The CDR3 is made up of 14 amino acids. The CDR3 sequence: CASKRRAGGDEQFF. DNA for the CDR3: TGTGCCAGCAAGAGGCGGGCGGGAGGCGATGAGCAGTTCTTC.

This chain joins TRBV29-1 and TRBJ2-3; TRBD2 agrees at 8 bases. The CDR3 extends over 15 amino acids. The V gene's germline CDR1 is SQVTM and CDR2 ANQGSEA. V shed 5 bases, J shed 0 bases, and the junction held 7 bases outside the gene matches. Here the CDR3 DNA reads TGCAGCGTTATCGGACTAGCCTCTAGCACAGATACGCAGTATTTT. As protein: CSVIGLASSTDTQYF.

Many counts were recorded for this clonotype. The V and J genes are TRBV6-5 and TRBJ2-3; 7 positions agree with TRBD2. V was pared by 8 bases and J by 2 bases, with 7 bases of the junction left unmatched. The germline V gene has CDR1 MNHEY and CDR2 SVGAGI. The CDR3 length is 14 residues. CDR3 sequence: CASRDGGITDTQYF. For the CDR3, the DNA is TGTGCCAGCCGCGACGGGGGGATCACAGATACGCAGTATTTT.

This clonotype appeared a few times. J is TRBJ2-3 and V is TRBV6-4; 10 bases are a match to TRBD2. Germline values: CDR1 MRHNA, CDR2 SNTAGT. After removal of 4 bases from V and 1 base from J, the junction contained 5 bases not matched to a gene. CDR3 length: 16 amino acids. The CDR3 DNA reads TGTGCCAGCAGTGGGGCCGGGACTAGCGGCACAGATACGCAGTATTTT. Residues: CASSGAGTSGTDTQYF.

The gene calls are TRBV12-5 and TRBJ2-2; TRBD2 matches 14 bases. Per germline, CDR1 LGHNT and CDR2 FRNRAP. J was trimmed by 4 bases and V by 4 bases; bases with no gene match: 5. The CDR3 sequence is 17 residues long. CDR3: CASGWSGLAGATGELFF. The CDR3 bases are TGTGCTAGTGGTTGGTCGGGACTAGCGGGAGCCACCGGGGAGCTGTTTTTT.

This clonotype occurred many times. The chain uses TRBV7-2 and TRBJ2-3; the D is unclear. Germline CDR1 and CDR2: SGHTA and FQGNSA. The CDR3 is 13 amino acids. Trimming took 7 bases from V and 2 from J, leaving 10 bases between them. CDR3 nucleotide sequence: TGTGCCAGCATCGGTAGTCCCACAGATACGCAGTATTTT. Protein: CASIGSPTDTQYF.

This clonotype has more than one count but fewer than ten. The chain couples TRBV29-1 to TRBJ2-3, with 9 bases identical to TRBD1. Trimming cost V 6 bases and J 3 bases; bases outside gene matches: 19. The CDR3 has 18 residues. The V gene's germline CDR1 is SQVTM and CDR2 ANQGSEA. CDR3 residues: CSVPKRDRAWLTTDTQYF. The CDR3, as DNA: TGCAGCGTCCCGAAGCGGGACAGGGCCTGGCTAACGACAGATACGCAGTATTTT.

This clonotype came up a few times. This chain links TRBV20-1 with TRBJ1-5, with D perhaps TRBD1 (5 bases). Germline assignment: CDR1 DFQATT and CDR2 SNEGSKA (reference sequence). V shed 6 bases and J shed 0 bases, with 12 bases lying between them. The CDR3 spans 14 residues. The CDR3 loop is CSAGTAYSNQPQHF. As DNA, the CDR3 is TGCAGTGCCGGGACGGCCTATAGCAATCAGCCCCAGCATTTT.

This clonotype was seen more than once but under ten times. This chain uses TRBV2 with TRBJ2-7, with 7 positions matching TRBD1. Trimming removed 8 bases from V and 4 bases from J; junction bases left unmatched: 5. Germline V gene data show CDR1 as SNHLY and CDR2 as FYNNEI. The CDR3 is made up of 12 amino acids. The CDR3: CASRQQGYEQYF. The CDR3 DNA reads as TGTGCCAGCCGACAACAGGGGTACGAGCAGTACTTC. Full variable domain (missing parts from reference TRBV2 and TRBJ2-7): EPEVTQTPSHQVTQMGQEVILRCVPISNHLYFYWYRQILGQKVEFLVSFYNNEISEKSEIFDDQFSVERPDGSNFTLKIRSTKLEDSAMYFCASRQQGYEQYFGPGTRLTVT.

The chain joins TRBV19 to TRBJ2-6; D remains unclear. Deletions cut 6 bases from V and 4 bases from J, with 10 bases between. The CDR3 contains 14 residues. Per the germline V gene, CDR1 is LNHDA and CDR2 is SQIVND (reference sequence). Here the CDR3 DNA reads TGTGCCAGTAGGCGCTCTGGGGGGGCCAACGTCCTGACTTTC. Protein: CASRRSGGANVLTF. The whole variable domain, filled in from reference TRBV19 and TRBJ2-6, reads DGGITQSPKYLFRKEGQNVTLSCEQNLNHDAMYWYRQDPGQGLRLIYYSQIVNDFQKGDIAEGYSVSREKKESFPLTVTSAQKNPTAFYLCASRRSGGANVLTFGAGSRLTVL.

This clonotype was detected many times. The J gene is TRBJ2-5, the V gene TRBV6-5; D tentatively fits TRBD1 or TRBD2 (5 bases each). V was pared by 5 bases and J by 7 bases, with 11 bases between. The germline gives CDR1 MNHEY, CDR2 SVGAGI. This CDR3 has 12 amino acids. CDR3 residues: CASSPGTGTQYF. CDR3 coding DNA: TGTGCCAGCAGTCCGGGGACGGGGACCCAGTACTTC.

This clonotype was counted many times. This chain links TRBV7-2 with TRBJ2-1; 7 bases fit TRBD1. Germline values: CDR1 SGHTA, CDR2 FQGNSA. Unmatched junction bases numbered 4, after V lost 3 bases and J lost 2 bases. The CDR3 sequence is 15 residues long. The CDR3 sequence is CASSFTGTAYNEQFF. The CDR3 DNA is TGTGCCAGCAGCTTTACCGGGACAGCCTACAATGAGCAGTTCTTC.

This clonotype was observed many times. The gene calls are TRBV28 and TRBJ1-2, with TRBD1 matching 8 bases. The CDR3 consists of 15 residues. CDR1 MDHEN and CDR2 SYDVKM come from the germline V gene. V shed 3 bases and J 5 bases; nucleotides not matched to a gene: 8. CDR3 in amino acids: CASSLDRVRGYGYTF. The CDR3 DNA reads TGTGCCAGCAGTTTGGACAGGGTTAGAGGTTATGGCTACACCTTC.

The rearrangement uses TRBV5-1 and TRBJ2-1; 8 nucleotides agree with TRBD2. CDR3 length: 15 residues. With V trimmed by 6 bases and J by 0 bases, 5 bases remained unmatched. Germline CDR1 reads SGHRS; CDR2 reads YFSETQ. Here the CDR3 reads CASTLSGSSYNEQFF. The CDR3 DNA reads TGCGCCAGCACCCTGAGCGGGAGCTCCTACAATGAGCAGTTCTTC.

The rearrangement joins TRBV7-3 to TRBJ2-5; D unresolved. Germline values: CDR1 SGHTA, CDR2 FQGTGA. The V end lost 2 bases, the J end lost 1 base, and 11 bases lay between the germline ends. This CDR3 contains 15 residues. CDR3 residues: CASSLGVGPQETQYF. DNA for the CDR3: TGTGCCAGCAGCTTAGGTGTTGGACCCCAAGAGACCCAGTACTTC.

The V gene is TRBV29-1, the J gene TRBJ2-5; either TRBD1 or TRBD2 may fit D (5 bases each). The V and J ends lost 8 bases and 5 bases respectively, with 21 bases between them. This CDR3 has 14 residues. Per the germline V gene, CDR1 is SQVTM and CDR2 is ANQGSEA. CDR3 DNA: TGCAGCTCAACGGGGCACCCAAAGGCGGAGACCCAGTACTTC. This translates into CSSTGHPKAETQYF.